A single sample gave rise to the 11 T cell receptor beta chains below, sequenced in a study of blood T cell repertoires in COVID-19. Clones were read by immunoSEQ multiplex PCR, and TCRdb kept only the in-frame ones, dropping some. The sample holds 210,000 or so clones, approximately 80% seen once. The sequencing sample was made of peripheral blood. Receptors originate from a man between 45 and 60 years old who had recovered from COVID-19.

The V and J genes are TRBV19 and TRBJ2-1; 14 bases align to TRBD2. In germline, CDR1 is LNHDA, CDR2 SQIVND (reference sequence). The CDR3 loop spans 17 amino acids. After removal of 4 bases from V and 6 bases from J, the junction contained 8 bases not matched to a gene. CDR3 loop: CASSTTFGTSGSNEQFF. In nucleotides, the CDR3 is TGTGCCAGTAGTACCACCTTCGGGACTAGCGGGAGCAATGAGCAGTTCTTC.

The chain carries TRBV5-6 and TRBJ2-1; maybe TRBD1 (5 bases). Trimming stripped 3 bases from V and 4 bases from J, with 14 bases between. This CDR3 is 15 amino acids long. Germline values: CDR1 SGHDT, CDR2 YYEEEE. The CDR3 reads CASSYLLGAYNEQFF. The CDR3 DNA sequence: TGTGCCAGCAGCTACCTCCTAGGGGCGTACAATGAGCAGTTCTTC.

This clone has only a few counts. The CDR3 here is CASSLAGGHYEQYF. The CDR3 bases are TGTGCCAGCTCACTCGCAGGGGGGCACTACGAGCAGTACTTC. The chain couples TRBV18 to TRBJ2-7; maybe TRBD1 (7 bases). CDR3 size: 14 residues. V shed 4 bases and J shed 3 bases, with 13 bases lying between them. Looked up from germline, CDR1 is KGHSH and CDR2 is LQKENI.

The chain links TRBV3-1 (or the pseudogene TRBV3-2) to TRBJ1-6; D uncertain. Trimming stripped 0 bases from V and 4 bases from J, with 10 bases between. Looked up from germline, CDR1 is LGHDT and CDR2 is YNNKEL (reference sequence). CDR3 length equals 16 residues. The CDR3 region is CASSQDKRGYNSPLHF. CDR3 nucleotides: TGTGCCAGCAGCCAAGATAAGCGGGGTTATAATTCACCCCTCCACTTT.

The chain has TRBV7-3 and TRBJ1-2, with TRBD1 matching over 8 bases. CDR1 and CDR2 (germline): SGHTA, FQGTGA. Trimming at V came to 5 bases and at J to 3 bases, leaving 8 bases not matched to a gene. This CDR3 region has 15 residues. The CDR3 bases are TGTGCCAGCAGCCAGACAGGGGAGGGGCACTATGGCTACACCTTC. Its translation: CASSQTGEGHYGYTF. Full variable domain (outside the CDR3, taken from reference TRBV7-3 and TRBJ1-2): GAGVSQTPSNKVTEKGKYVELRCDPISGHTALYWYRQSLGQGPEFLIYFQGTGAADDSGLPNDRFFAVRPEGSVSTLKIQRTERGDSAVYLCASSQTGEGHYGYTFGSGTRLTVV.

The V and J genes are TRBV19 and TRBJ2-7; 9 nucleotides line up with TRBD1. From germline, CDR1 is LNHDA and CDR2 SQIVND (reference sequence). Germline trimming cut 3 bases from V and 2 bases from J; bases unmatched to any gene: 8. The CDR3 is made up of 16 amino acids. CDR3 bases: TGTGCCAGTAGTATCCTTGGACAGGGGCATCCCTACGAGCAGTACTTC. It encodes CASSILGQGHPYEQYF.

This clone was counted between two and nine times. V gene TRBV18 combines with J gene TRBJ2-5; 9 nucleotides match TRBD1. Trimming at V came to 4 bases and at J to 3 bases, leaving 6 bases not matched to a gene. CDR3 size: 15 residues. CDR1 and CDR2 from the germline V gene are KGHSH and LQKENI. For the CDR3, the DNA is TGTGCCAGCTCACTGTGGACAGGGGCCGAAGAGACCCAGTACTTC. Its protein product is CASSLWTGAEETQYF.

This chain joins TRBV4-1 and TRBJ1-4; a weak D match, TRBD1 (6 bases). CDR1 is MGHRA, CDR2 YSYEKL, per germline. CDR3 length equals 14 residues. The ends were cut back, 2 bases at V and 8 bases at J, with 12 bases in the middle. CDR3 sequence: CASSQSGQGEKLFF. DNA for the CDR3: TGCGCCAGCAGCCAATCAGGGCAGGGGGAAAAACTGTTTTTT.

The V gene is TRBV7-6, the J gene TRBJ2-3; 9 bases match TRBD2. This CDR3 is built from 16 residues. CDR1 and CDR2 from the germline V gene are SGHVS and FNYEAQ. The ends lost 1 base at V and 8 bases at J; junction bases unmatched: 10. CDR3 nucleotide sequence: TGTGCCAGCAGCTTAGACGGCGGGAGGGCTGTAGGTACGCAGTATTTT. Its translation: CASSLDGGRAVGTQYF.

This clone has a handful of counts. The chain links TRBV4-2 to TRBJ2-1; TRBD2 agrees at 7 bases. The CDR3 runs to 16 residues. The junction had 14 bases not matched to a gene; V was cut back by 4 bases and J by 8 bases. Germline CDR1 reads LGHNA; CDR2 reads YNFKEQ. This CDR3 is CASSLEGREGIDEQFF. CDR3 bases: TGTGCCAGCAGCCTCGAGGGGAGGGAAGGAATCGATGAGCAGTTCTTC.

The DNA of the CDR3 is TGCGCCAGCAGCTCGGATGCAGGGTCGGTCTACAATGAGCAGTTCTTC. Translating gives CASSSDAGSVYNEQFF. The genes are TRBV5-1 and TRBJ2-1, with D possibly matching TRBD1 (5 bases). The CDR3 runs to 16 residues. Germline assignment: CDR1 SGHRS and CDR2 YFSETQ. Trimming shortened V by 3 bases and J by 3 bases, and 16 bases separated the two germline ends.